A single sample gave rise to the 32 T cell receptor beta chains below, sequenced in a study of identical twins. TCRdb passed the 5' RACE reads through MiXCR, listing each CDR3 protein once. Of about 250,000 distinct CDR3 sequences in the sample, about an eighth were seen once. Source material: memory (CD45RO+) T cells sorted from blood. The receptors stem from a woman in her late teens or twenties in good health.

About this clonotype itself: With a much larger clone just one base away, this may be a read error. The chain carries TRBV2 and TRBJ2-5; D is perhaps TRBD1 (5 bases). V lost 4 bases and J 1 base, leaving 7 bases between the germline ends. Per germline, CDR1 SNHLY and CDR2 FYNNEI. The CDR3 has 13 residues. CDR3 in DNA: TGTGCCAGCAGTGCCAGGGCCCAAGAGACCCAGTACTTC. It codes for CASSARAQETQYF.

The chain recombines TRBV20-1 with TRBJ2-7; 12 positions match TRBD2. CDR3 length equals 15 residues. The germline CDR1 and CDR2 sequences are DFQATT and SNEGSKA (reference sequence). Losses at the gene ends were 4 bases for V and 4 bases for J; bases not matched to a gene: 8. For the CDR3, the DNA is TGCAGTGCTAAGGGACTAGCGGGTAATCTTTACGAGCAGTACTTC. Protein: CSAKGLAGNLYEQYF.

This clonotype was seen repeatedly, ten times or more. CDR3 sequence reads: CASSLGDGELFF. The CDR3 DNA is TGTGCCAGCAGTTTAGGGGACGGGGAGCTGTTTTTT. The chain has TRBV12-3 or TRBV12-4 and TRBJ2-2; D is unresolved. This CDR3 is built from 12 residues. Trimming pared 1 base from V and 7 bases from J, leaving 4 bases between.

The J gene is TRBJ2-2, the V gene TRBV12-3 or TRBV12-4; D is uncertain. The germline V and J ends were trimmed by 6 bases and 6 bases, with 14 bases remaining between them. The length of the CDR3 is 14 residues. This CDR3 reads CASRRQGVPGELFF. The DNA of the CDR3 is TGTGCCAGCAGGAGACAAGGCGTGCCCGGGGAGCTGTTTTTT.

This clonotype was seen repeatedly, ten times or more. V and J are TRBV5-1 and TRBJ2-5; 14 bases map to TRBD2. V was clipped by 3 bases and J by 1 base; unmatched bases: 2. Germline V gives CDR1 SGHRS, CDR2 YFSETQ. This CDR3 is 16 amino acids long. CDR3 bases: TGCGCCAGCAGCTGGGGGACTAGCGGGGGCCAAGAGACCCAGTACTTC. It specifies CASSWGTSGGQETQYF. Based on the CDR3 plus reference TRBV5-1 and TRBJ2-5, the full variable domain is KAGVTQTPRYLIKTRGQQVTLSCSPISGHRSVSWYQQTPGQGLQFLFEYFSETQRNKGNFPGRFSGRQFSNSRSEMNVSTLELGDSALYLCASSWGTSGGQETQYFGPGTRLLVL.

The genes are TRBV7-8 and TRBJ2-3, with 8 nucleotides matching TRBD2. Germline V gene lookup returns CDR1 SGHVS and CDR2 FQNEAQ. This CDR3 is 16 amino acids long. V shed 4 bases, J shed 3 bases, and the junction held 9 bases outside the gene matches. The CDR3 spells CASSSGGAMSTDTQYF. CDR3 DNA: TGTGCCAGCAGCTCCGGGGGGGCGATGTCGACAGATACGCAGTATTTT. The full variable domain, with the rest looked up from reference TRBV7-8 and TRBJ2-3, is GAGVSQSPRYKVAKRGQDVALRCDPISGHVSLFWYQQALGQGPEFLTYFQNEAQLDKSGLPSDRFFAERPEGSVSTLKIQRTQQEDSAVYLCASSSGGAMSTDTQYFGPGTRLTVL.

The V and J genes are TRBV4-3 and TRBJ2-7; D is undetermined. The CDR3 covers 15 residues. V was clipped by 0 bases and J by 6 bases, with 15 bases between them. Germline lookup yields CDR1 LGHNA and CDR2 YSLEER. This CDR3 is CASSQDRLTLGEQYF. CDR3 sequence (DNA): TGCGCCAGCAGCCAAGATCGACTCACGTTGGGCGAGCAGTACTTC.

This clonotype was observed at least ten times. The J gene is TRBJ2-1, the V gene TRBV27; possibly TRBD2 for D (6 bases). CDR3 length equals 13 residues. Trimming took 7 bases from V and 9 from J, leaving 16 bases between them. The germline V gene encodes CDR1 MNHEY and CDR2 SMNVEV (reference sequence). The chain's CDR3 is CASKAGRTGEQFF. The CDR3 DNA sequence: TGTGCCAGCAAGGCGGGGCGGACCGGTGAGCAGTTCTTC.

This clonotype appeared many times. The chain couples TRBV12-3 or TRBV12-4 to TRBJ1-2, with 10 positions matching TRBD1. The CDR3 extends over 15 amino acids. J was trimmed by 4 bases and V by 6 bases; bases with no gene match: 8. The CDR3 sequence is CASRPAGTGVYGYTF. For the CDR3, the DNA is TGTGCCAGCAGACCTGCCGGGACAGGGGTCTATGGCTACACCTTC.

The chain employs TRBV5-1 and TRBJ1-1; 7 nucleotides line up with TRBD1. CDR1 is SGHRS, CDR2 YFSETQ, per germline. This CDR3 is 13 amino acids long. J was trimmed by 8 bases and V by 5 bases; bases with no gene match: 9. CDR3 residues: CASRSTTGAEAFF. The CDR3 nucleotides are TGCGCCAGCAGAAGCACCACAGGGGCCGAAGCTTTCTTT.

This clonotype is a singleton in its sample. The rearrangement joins TRBV12-3 or TRBV12-4 to TRBJ1-2; D is unresolved. Between the trimmed V and J ends, which lost 7 bases and 4 bases, there was a span of 7 bases. CDR3 length equals 11 residues. The CDR3: CASTGLYGYTF. CDR3 coding DNA: TGTGCCAGCACGGGCCTCTATGGCTACACCTTC.

This clonotype was found many times. The CDR3 here is CASSFITGEQFF. As DNA, the CDR3 is TGTGCCAGCAGTTTTATAACCGGTGAGCAGTTCTTC. This chain uses TRBV7-9 with TRBJ2-1; no clear D gene. Germline assignment: CDR1 SEHNR and CDR2 FQNEAQ (reference sequence). Trimming pared 6 bases from V and 9 bases from J, leaving 12 bases between. The CDR3 consists of 12 residues.

The sample holds many counts of this clonotype. The V call is TRBV18, the J call TRBJ2-7; tentative D call: TRBD2 (5 bases). With 1 base removed from V and 1 base from J, the gap between germline ends came to 17 bases. The CDR3 loop spans 17 amino acids. The germline V gene has CDR1 KGHSH and CDR2 LQKENI. Written as DNA, the CDR3 is TGTGCCAGCTCACCACAACGCGCCGGGGTGGGATCCTACGAGCAGTACTTC. It translates to CASSPQRAGVGSYEQYF. The whole variable domain, filled in from reference TRBV18 and TRBJ2-7, reads NAGVMQNPRHLVRRRGQEARLRCSPMKGHSHVYWYRQLPEEGLKFMVYLQKENIIDESGMPKERFSAEFPKEGPSILRIQQVVRGDSAAYFCASSPQRAGVGSYEQYFGPGTRLTVT.

The chain couples TRBV27 to TRBJ2-7; 9 bases match TRBD2. Germline V gene data show CDR1 as MNHEY and CDR2 as SMNVEV (reference sequence). The CDR3 spans 15 residues. V shed 6 bases, J shed 0 bases, and the junction held 6 bases outside the gene matches. DNA for the CDR3: TGTGCCAGCAGGGCCCCAGCGGGGGGCTCCTACGAGCAGTACTTC. Translation: CASRAPAGGSYEQYF.

This clonotype has only a few counts. This chain joins TRBV6-5 and TRBJ1-4; D is unresolved. Germline V gene data show CDR1 as MNHEY and CDR2 as SVGAGI. The CDR3 contains 16 residues. Deletions cut 2 bases from V and 0 bases from J, with 10 bases between. CDR3 nucleotide sequence: TGTGCCAGCAGTTACGGGCCCCCGGCAACTAATGAAAAACTGTTTTTT. It encodes CASSYGPPATNEKLFF.

A few counts support this clonotype. The chain links TRBV20-1 to TRBJ1-6; no definite D call. The CDR3 spans 13 residues. V was trimmed by 5 bases and J by 9 bases, leaving 14 bases between them. In germline, CDR1 is DFQATT, CDR2 SNEGSKA (reference sequence). This CDR3 reads CSAYPGKGSPLHF. Written as DNA, the CDR3 is TGCAGTGCTTACCCCGGAAAGGGTTCACCCCTCCACTTT.

This chain joins TRBV6-1 and TRBJ2-1; D gene unclear. In germline, CDR1 is MNHNS, CDR2 SASEGT. The CDR3 totals 12 residues. With 1 base removed from V and 13 bases from J, the gap between germline ends came to 11 bases. CDR3 region: CASSEEGPDQFF. CDR3 in DNA: TGTGCCAGCAGTGAAGAAGGCCCCGATCAGTTCTTC.

This clonotype was recorded at least ten times. The chain employs TRBV7-8 and TRBJ2-3, with 9 positions matching TRBD2. V shed 0 bases and J 4 bases; nucleotides not matched to a gene: 2. This CDR3 has 15 amino acids. CDR1 and CDR2 (germline): SGHVS, FQNEAQ. CDR3 nucleotide sequence: TGTGCCAGCAGCTTAGCAGTAGCGGGGGCAGATACGCAGTATTTT. Protein sequence: CASSLAVAGADTQYF.

The CDR3 reads CASRNGGRVFGELFF. The CDR3 nucleotides read TGTGCCAGCAGAAACGGCGGGAGGGTTTTCGGGGAGCTGTTTTTT. V gene TRBV6-1 combines with J gene TRBJ2-2; 9 bases fit TRBD2. Germline lookup yields CDR1 MNHNS and CDR2 SASEGT. With V trimmed by 6 bases and J by 7 bases, 9 bases remained unmatched. This CDR3 spans 15 amino acids.

The chain carries TRBV11-3 and TRBJ2-2, with D possibly TRBD2 on 5 matching bases. Germline V gene sequence: CDR1 SGHNT, CDR2 YENEEA. V shed 1 base and J shed 0 bases, with 27 bases lying between them. The CDR3 loop spans 22 amino acids. CDR3 sequence (DNA): TGTGCCAGCAGCTTAGGGGAGACGACCTCGAGAGACTCCAACTCGAACACCGGGGAGCTGTTTTTT. Amino acid sequence: CASSLGETTSRDSNSNTGELFF.

This clonotype has a handful of counts. The V and J genes are TRBV7-2 and TRBJ1-1, with TRBD1 as a possible D gene (5 bases). The V and J ends lost 4 bases and 5 bases respectively, with 11 bases between them. This CDR3 spans 13 amino acids. Germline V gives CDR1 SGHTA, CDR2 FQGNSA. In nucleotides, the CDR3 is TGTGCCAGCAGCTCCGAGGGGTGGACTGAAGCTTTCTTT. It encodes CASSSEGWTEAFF.

This clonotype was picked up a small number of times. The V call is TRBV6-1, the J call TRBJ2-1; D is unclear. V shed 3 bases and J shed 7 bases, with 13 bases lying between them. The CDR3 spans 14 residues. Germline assignment: CDR1 MNHNS and CDR2 SASEGT. The CDR3 protein is CASSERIAANEQFF. The CDR3 region has the DNA TGTGCCAGCAGTGAGCGGATTGCAGCGAATGAGCAGTTCTTC.

The sample holds a few counts of this clonotype. The chain has TRBV15 and TRBJ2-2, with TRBD2 matching over 11 bases. Per the germline V gene, CDR1 is LNHNV and CDR2 is YYDKDF (reference sequence). V shed 1 base, J shed 6 bases, and the junction held 4 bases outside the gene matches. CDR3 length equals 16 residues. CDR3 sequence reads: CATSRGLAGKAGELFF. In DNA, the CDR3 is TGTGCCACCAGCAGAGGACTAGCGGGGAAGGCCGGGGAGCTGTTTTTT.

This chain uses TRBV5-1 with TRBJ1-1, with D perhaps matching TRBD1 (5 bases). The CDR3 length is 13 residues. CDR1 SGHRS and CDR2 YFSETQ come from the germline V gene. V lost 4 bases to trimming and J lost 4 bases, with 11 bases between them. DNA of the CDR3: TGCGCCAGCAGCATTGGGGGGTTCACTGAAGCTTTCTTT. Protein product: CASSIGGFTEAFF.

The V gene is TRBV7-2, the J gene TRBJ2-5, with 9 bases lining up with TRBD2. The CDR3 has 13 residues. The J segment lost 5 bases and the V segment lost 6 bases, leaving 4 bases of the junction unmatched. Germline lookup yields CDR1 SGHTA and CDR2 FQGNSA. The CDR3, as DNA: TGTGCCAGCAGTCGCGGGGGGGGGGAGACCCAGTACTTC. Translating it yields CASSRGGGETQYF.

The chain carries TRBV6-1 and TRBJ2-7; TRBD2 matches 10 bases. This CDR3 is 14 amino acids long. Germline-derived CDR1 and CDR2 are MNHNS and SASEGT. V trimming: 7 bases; J trimming: 1 base; junction bases outside the gene matches: 4. The CDR3: CASKVTSGSYEQYF. CDR3 bases: TGTGCCAGCAAAGTGACTAGCGGGTCCTACGAGCAGTACTTC.

In this sample, this clonotype turned up a few times. The CDR3 reads CSAHSGRYEQYF. The CDR3 region has the DNA TGCAGTGCTCATAGCGGGAGGTACGAGCAGTACTTC. The chain joins TRBV20-1 to TRBJ2-7; 10 bases are a match to TRBD2. Germline V gene sequence: CDR1 DFQATT, CDR2 SNEGSKA (reference sequence). The CDR3 is 12 residues long. With 5 bases clipped from V and 4 bases from J, the junction kept 2 bases outside the gene matches.

The rearrangement joins TRBV12-3 or TRBV12-4 to TRBJ2-7; 7 positions agree with TRBD2. This CDR3 has 14 residues. V lost 6 bases and J lost 3; bases outside the gene matches: 8. The CDR3 DNA sequence: TGTGCCAGCAGGGGAGCGGGATCCATCTACGAGCAGTACTTC. Amino acid sequence: CASRGAGSIYEQYF.

The genes are TRBV24-1 and TRBJ2-2; possibly TRBD2 for D (6 bases). The CDR3 spans 16 residues. In germline, CDR1 is KGHDR, CDR2 SFDVKD. The V end was cut by 4 bases, the J end by 8 bases, with 19 bases between. The CDR3 here is CATSDSTRDVRGELFF. The CDR3 nucleotides read TGTGCCACCAGTGACTCCACGCGGGACGTGCGGGGGGAGCTGTTTTTT.

This clonotype showed up just a few times. V usage is TRBV10-3 and J usage is TRBJ1-4; D possibly corresponds to TRBD1 (5 bases). The CDR3 sequence is 14 residues long. CDR1 is ENHRY and CDR2 is SYGVKD in the germline V gene. Trimming removed 6 bases from V and 2 bases from J, with 10 bases in between. In DNA, the CDR3 is TGTGCCATCAGCCCGGGACGGACTAATGAAAAACTGTTTTTT. Its translation is CAISPGRTNEKLFF.

The gene calls are TRBV3-1 and TRBJ2-7; TRBD1 aligns across 8 bases. CDR3 length: 14 amino acids. Germline assignment: CDR1 LGHDT and CDR2 YNNKEL (reference sequence). Trimming removed 3 bases from V and 7 bases from J; junction bases left unmatched: 8. CDR3 region: CASSQATGAGEQYF. CDR3 nucleotide sequence: TGTGCCAGCAGCCAGGCGACAGGGGCCGGAGAGCAGTACTTC.

This rearrangement joins TRBV7-3 to TRBJ2-3; TRBD2 agrees at 7 bases. Trimming cost V 5 bases and J 3 bases; bases outside gene matches: 8. This CDR3 has 15 residues. CDR1 and CDR2 (germline): SGHTA, FQGTGA. The CDR3 DNA is TGTGCCAGCAGCCTACGAGGACTAGTGACAGATACGCAGTATTTT. This encodes CASSLRGLVTDTQYF.